Following are 23 T cell receptor beta chains from one sample sequenced in a study of T cell repertoires in cytomegalovirus infection. TCRdb reprocessed the reads with MiXCR, giving one entry per CDR3 protein. The sample contains some 590,000 distinct CDR3 sequences, almost 40% of which appear only once. The antigens these receptors bind are not known. The material was cultured PBMCs, obtained from culture after CMV antigen stimulation. The receptors were gathered from a human donor in good health (CMV status not recorded). Some clones in this sample may be carry-over from other donors' samples.

There are many counts of this clonotype. The CDR3, as DNA: TGTGCCAGCAGCCTTAACAGGAACACAGATACGCAGTATTTT. This codes for CASSLNRNTDTQYF. V gene TRBV12-3 or TRBV12-4 combines with J gene TRBJ2-3, with D perhaps matching TRBD1 (5 bases). This CDR3 is built from 14 residues. Trimming left V 6 bases short and J 2 bases short, with 12 bases between.

This clonotype showed up just a few times. The chain has TRBV4-3 and TRBJ1-1; D is ambiguous. The CDR3 is 15 amino acids. CDR1 is LGHNA, CDR2 YSLEER, per germline. V lost 0 bases to trimming and J lost 0 bases, with 8 bases between them. As DNA, the CDR3 is TGCGCCAGCAGCCAAGAAGCAAGGATGAACACTGAAGCTTTCTTT. Translation: CASSQEARMNTEAFF.

J is TRBJ2-6 and V is TRBV5-1, with 9 bases that match TRBD1. The CDR3 runs to 18 residues. From germline, CDR1 is SGHRS and CDR2 YFSETQ. V was clipped by 5 bases and J by 4 bases; unmatched bases: 13. The DNA of the CDR3 is TGCGCCAGCAGACCAAGCCGGGACAGGGCGGCGGGGGCCAACGTCCTGACTTTC. Translating it yields CASRPSRDRAAGANVLTF.

The chain uses TRBV7-8 and TRBJ2-7; 9 bases fit TRBD1. Losses at the gene ends were 4 bases for V and 4 bases for J; bases not matched to a gene: 5. Per the germline V gene, CDR1 is SGHVS and CDR2 is FQNEAQ. The CDR3 has 14 residues. This CDR3 reads CASSYGQGRYEQYF. The CDR3 nucleotides read TGTGCCAGCAGCTACGGACAGGGGAGATACGAGCAGTACTTC.

This clonotype showed up many times. V and J are TRBV7-2 and TRBJ2-5, with a possible D match to TRBD2 (6 bases). Germline V gene sequence: CDR1 SGHTA, CDR2 FQGNSA. V lost 4 bases, J lost 5 bases, and 14 bases lay in between. The CDR3 consists of 14 residues. The CDR3 DNA is TGTGCCAGCAGCTCCGGAACGGGGGTGGAGACCCAGTACTTC. Translating gives CASSSGTGVETQYF.

The CDR3 loop is CASSSPGQGGNQPQHF. DNA of the CDR3: TGTGCCAGCAGCTCGCCGGGACAGGGCGGCAATCAGCCCCAGCATTTT. J is TRBJ1-5 and V is TRBV7-8, with TRBD1 identical over 9 bases. Unmatched junction bases numbered 6, after V lost 4 bases and J lost 2 bases. From germline, CDR1 is SGHVS and CDR2 FQNEAQ. This CDR3 has 16 amino acids. The full variable domain, its missing parts supplied by reference TRBV7-8 and TRBJ1-5, is GAGVSQSPRYKVAKRGQDVALRCDPISGHVSLFWYQQALGQGPEFLTYFQNEAQLDKSGLPSDRFFAERPEGSVSTLKIQRTQQEDSAVYLCASSSPGQGGNQPQHFGDGTRLSIL.

The chain recombines TRBV7-2 with TRBJ1-2; D not certain. V dropped 0 bases and J dropped 0 bases, with 5 bases sitting between them. Germline assignment: CDR1 SGHTA and CDR2 FQGNSA. The CDR3 is made up of 14 amino acids. CDR3 loop: CASSLAPANYGYTF. The CDR3 DNA is TGTGCCAGCAGCTTAGCACCAGCTAACTATGGCTACACCTTC.

The genes are TRBV20-1 and TRBJ1-5; possibly TRBD1 for D (6 bases). Germline values: CDR1 DFQATT, CDR2 SNEGSKA (reference sequence). The V end lost 5 bases, the J end lost 0 bases, and 11 bases lay between the germline ends. The CDR3 extends over 14 amino acids. The DNA of the CDR3 is TGCAGTGCTTCAGGGGCGTATAGCAATCAGCCCCAGCATTTT. Translation gives CSASGAYSNQPQHF.

The rearrangement joins TRBV20-1 to TRBJ2-5; tentatively, D is TRBD2 (7 bases). V gave up 1 base and J gave up 0 bases, with 18 bases separating them. CDR1 and CDR2 from the germline V gene are DFQATT and SNEGSKA (reference sequence). This CDR3 contains 17 residues. CDR3 nucleotides: TGCAGTGCTAGAGCCGGGGGGCAGGGCGGGGACCAAGAGACCCAGTACTTC. Amino acid sequence: CSARAGGQGGDQETQYF.

The chain uses TRBV20-1 and TRBJ2-7; weak D call: TRBD2 (6 bases). The CDR3 has 14 amino acids. V gave up 6 bases and J gave up 2 bases, with 17 bases separating them. Germline V gene data show CDR1 as DFQATT and CDR2 as SNEGSKA (reference sequence). The CDR3 loop is CSAKGGAGTYEQYF. The DNA for the CDR3 is TGCAGTGCCAAAGGCGGGGCGGGCACCTACGAGCAGTACTTC.

The V and J genes are TRBV2 and TRBJ2-7; D possibly corresponds to TRBD2 (5 bases). The V gene lost 7 bases and the J gene lost 2 bases, with 15 bases spanning the gap. The CDR3 is 14 residues long. Germline loops: CDR1 SNHLY, CDR2 FYNNEI. The CDR3, as DNA: TGTGCCAGCAAATCGGTGGCGGGCCCCTACGAGCAGTACTTC. Translation gives CASKSVAGPYEQYF. Supplemented by reference TRBV2 and TRBJ2-7, the full variable domain reads EPEVTQTPSHQVTQMGQEVILRCVPISNHLYFYWYRQILGQKVEFLVSFYNNEISEKSEIFDDQFSVERPDGSNFTLKIRSTKLEDSAMYFCASKSVAGPYEQYFGPGTRLTVT.

The sample holds a few counts of this clonotype. The J gene is TRBJ2-1, the V gene TRBV7-9; TRBD2 matches at 8 bases. The CDR3 totals 17 residues. V gave up 8 bases and J gave up 2 bases; unmatched junction bases: 14. From germline, CDR1 is SEHNR and CDR2 FQNEAQ (reference sequence). The CDR3: CASRRGGKTSTYNEQFF. The CDR3 bases are TGTGCCAGCCGGCGCGGGGGGAAAACCTCAACCTACAATGAGCAGTTCTTC.

In DNA form, the CDR3 reads TGTGCCAGCAGCTCGGGACTAGTTAGTTACGAGCAGTACTTC. It encodes CASSSGLVSYEQYF. V and J are TRBV11-2 and TRBJ2-7, with 8 positions matching TRBD2. V gave up 4 bases and J gave up 4 bases; unmatched junction bases: 6. The CDR3 loop spans 14 amino acids. Germline CDR1 and CDR2: SGHAT and FQNNGV.

The sample holds a few counts of this clonotype. This chain connects TRBV12-5 to TRBJ1-1; D unresolved. Germline V gene data show CDR1 as LGHNT and CDR2 as FRNRAP. The CDR3 extends over 12 amino acids. V was clipped by 6 bases and J by 6 bases, with 11 bases between them. CDR3 loop: CASGFLSAEAFF. The CDR3 DNA reads TGTGCTAGTGGATTTTTGTCTGCTGAAGCTTTCTTT.

This rearrangement joins TRBV19 to TRBJ1-4; D remains ambiguous. CDR1 is LNHDA and CDR2 is SQIVND in the germline V gene (reference sequence). V gave up 3 bases and J gave up 5 bases, with 10 bases separating them. The CDR3 has 14 residues. CDR3 sequence (DNA): TGTGCCAGTAGTATGTTACAGAAAAATGAAAAACTGTTTTTT. Translated, it gives CASSMLQKNEKLFF. The whole variable domain, remainder taken from reference TRBV19 and TRBJ1-4, is DGGITQSPKYLFRKEGQNVTLSCEQNLNHDAMYWYRQDPGQGLRLIYYSQIVNDFQKGDIAEGYSVSREKKESFPLTVTSAQKNPTAFYLCASSMLQKNEKLFFGSGTQLSVL.

The table lists this clonotype with many counts. The gene calls are TRBV7-2 and TRBJ2-5; a weak D match, TRBD2 (5 bases). Germline-derived CDR1 and CDR2 are SGHTA and FQGNSA. The V end was cut by 5 bases, the J end by 1 base, with 14 bases between. The CDR3 loop spans 15 amino acids. For the CDR3, the DNA is TGTGCCAGCAGCCTAAGCAGACTATTCCAAGAGACCCAGTACTTC. Amino acids: CASSLSRLFQETQYF.

This clonotype has only one observation. Compared with germline, one end of the junction differs, possibly owing to a read error. The rearrangement joins TRBV6-1 to TRBJ1-5, with 11 bases aligning to TRBD1. Germline values: CDR1 MNHNS, CDR2 SASEGT. The CDR3 sequence is 12 residues long. Here the CDR3 DNA reads TGTGCCAGCAGTGTTCCGGGACAGGGGGGTAATTTT. This sequence encodes CASSVPGQGGNF.

V usage is TRBV6-5 and J usage is TRBJ2-3; perhaps D is TRBD1 or TRBD2 (6 bases each). Trimming pared 6 bases from V and 6 bases from J, leaving 13 bases between. The length of the CDR3 is 13 residues. Germline-derived CDR1 and CDR2 are MNHEY and SVGAGI. The DNA of the CDR3 is TGTGCCAGCAGAAGGGGGGCAAGGGATACGCAGTATTTT. The encoded protein is CASRRGARDTQYF.

The genes are TRBV7-2 and TRBJ2-1; D may be TRBD1 or TRBD2 (6 bases each). The CDR3 has 14 residues. Germline V lookup: CDR1 SGHTA, CDR2 FQGNSA. The V gene lost 4 bases and the J gene lost 12 bases, with 19 bases spanning the gap. CDR3 residues: CASSSVWGAQVQFF. CDR3 sequence (DNA): TGTGCCAGCAGCTCCGTGTGGGGGGCTCAGGTGCAGTTCTTC.

The chain is built from TRBV15 and TRBJ2-7; TRBD1 matches at 9 bases. This CDR3 has 15 residues. Trimming at V came to 1 base and at J to 5 bases, leaving 6 bases not matched to a gene. Germline values: CDR1 LNHNV, CDR2 YYDKDF (reference sequence). The CDR3 loop reads CATSRGGTGRDEQYF. The CDR3 DNA is TGTGCCACCAGCAGAGGCGGGACAGGGAGGGACGAGCAGTACTTC. Combining the CDR3 with reference TRBV15 and TRBJ2-7 gives the whole variable domain DAMVIQNPRYQVTQFGKPVTLSCSQTLNHNVMYWYQQKSSQAPKLLFHYYDKDFNNEADTPDNFQSRRPNTSFCFLDIRSPGLGDTAMYLCATSRGGTGRDEQYFGPGTRLTVT.

J is TRBJ2-3 and V is TRBV4-3; 9 bases match TRBD1. V shed 4 bases and J 1 base; nucleotides not matched to a gene: 3. The germline V gene encodes CDR1 LGHNA and CDR2 YSLEER. The CDR3 totals 15 residues. In DNA form, the CDR3 reads TGCGCCAGCAGCCGACAGGGGGGTGGCACAGATACGCAGTATTTT. This translates into CASSRQGGGTDTQYF.

This clonotype has only a few counts. The chain combines TRBV7-9 with TRBJ2-7; 9 bases agree with TRBD1. This CDR3 has 14 amino acids. The germline V gene encodes CDR1 SEHNR and CDR2 FQNEAQ (reference sequence). Losses at the gene ends were 6 bases for V and 7 bases for J; bases not matched to a gene: 10. DNA of the CDR3: TGTGCCAGCAGTGCTCGGGACAGGGTTTATGAGCAGTACTTC. Translating it yields CASSARDRVYEQYF.

The V gene is TRBV4-2, the J gene TRBJ2-1; 10 bases are a match to TRBD1. This CDR3 region has 15 residues. Unmatched junction bases numbered 6, after V lost 4 bases and J lost 6 bases. Germline loops: CDR1 LGHNA, CDR2 YNFKEQ. This chain's CDR3 is CASSRDRGTLNEQFF. The CDR3 DNA reads TGTGCCAGCAGCCGGGACAGGGGAACGCTCAATGAGCAGTTCTTC.